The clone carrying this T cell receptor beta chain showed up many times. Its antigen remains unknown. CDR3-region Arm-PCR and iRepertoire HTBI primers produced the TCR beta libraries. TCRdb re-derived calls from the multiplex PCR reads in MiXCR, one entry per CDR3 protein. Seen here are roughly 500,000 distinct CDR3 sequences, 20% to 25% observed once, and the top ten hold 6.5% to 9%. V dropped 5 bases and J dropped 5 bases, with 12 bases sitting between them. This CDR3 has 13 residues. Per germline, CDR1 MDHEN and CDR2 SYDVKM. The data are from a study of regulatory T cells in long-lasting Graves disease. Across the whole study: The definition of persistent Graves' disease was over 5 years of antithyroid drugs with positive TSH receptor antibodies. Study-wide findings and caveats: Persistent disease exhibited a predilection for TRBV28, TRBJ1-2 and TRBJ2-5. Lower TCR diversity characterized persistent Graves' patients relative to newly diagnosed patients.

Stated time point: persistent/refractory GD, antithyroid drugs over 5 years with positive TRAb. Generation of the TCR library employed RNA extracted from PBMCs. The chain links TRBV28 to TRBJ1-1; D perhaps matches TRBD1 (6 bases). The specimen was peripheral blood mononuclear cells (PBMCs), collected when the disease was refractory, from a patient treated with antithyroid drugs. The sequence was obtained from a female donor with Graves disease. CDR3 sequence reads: CASSRGRGTEAFF. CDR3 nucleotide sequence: TGTGCCAGCAGTCGAGGGAGGGGGACTGAAGCTTTCTTT.